This TCR beta chain was sequenced in a study of CD8 T cells in ankylosing spondylitis. Whole-study results and caveats: It appeared that ankylosing spondylitis blood was characterized by a TCR beta motif of seven or eight highly homologous variants.

Making the TCR beta libraries involved quantitative 5'-RACE with molecular barcodes. MiXCR, run by TCRdb on the 5' RACE reads, gives a single entry per CDR3 protein. Of under 450,000 distinct CDR3 sequences listed, approximately 17% were seen once; the top ten hold about 0.94%. This CDR3 has 15 amino acids. V was pared by 1 base and J by 2 bases, with 2 bases of the junction left unmatched. Germline values: CDR1 SGHRS, CDR2 YFSETQ. The sample holds a few counts of this clonotype. Its target is not known. The origin of this receptor is a male donor with ankylosing spondylitis. The source material was blood, either unsorted or a sorted T cell fraction (not recorded which). V is TRBV5-1 and J is TRBJ2-7, with 11 bases aligning to TRBD1. For the CDR3, the DNA is TGCGCCAGCAGCTTGCCGGGACAGGGGGCCTACGAGCAGTACTTC. Amino acid sequence: CASSLPGQGAYEQYF.